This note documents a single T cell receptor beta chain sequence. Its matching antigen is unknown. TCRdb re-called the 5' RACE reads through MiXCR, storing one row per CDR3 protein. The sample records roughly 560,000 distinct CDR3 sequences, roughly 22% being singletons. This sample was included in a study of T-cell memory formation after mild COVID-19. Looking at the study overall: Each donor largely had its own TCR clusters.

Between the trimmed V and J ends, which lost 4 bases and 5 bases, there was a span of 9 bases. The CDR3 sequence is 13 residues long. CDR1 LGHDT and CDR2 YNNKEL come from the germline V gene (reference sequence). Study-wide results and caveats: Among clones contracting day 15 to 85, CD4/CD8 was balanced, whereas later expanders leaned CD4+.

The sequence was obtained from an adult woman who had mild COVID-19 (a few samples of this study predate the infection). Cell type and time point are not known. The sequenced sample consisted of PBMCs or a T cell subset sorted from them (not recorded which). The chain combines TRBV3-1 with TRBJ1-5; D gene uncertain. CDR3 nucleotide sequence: TGTGCCAGCAGCCGGCAACTGGATCAGCCCCAGCATTTT. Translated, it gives CASSRQLDQPQHF.